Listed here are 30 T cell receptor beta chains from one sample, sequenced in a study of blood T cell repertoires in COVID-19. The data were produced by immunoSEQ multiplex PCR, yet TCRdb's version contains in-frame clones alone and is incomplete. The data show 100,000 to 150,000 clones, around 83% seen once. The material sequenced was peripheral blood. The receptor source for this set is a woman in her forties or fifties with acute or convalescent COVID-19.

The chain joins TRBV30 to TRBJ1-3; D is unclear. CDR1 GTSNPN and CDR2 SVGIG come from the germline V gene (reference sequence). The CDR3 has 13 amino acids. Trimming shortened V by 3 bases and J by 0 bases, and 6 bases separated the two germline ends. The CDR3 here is CAWRPSSGNTIYF. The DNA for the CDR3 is TGTGCCTGGAGACCCAGCTCTGGAAACACCATATATTTT.

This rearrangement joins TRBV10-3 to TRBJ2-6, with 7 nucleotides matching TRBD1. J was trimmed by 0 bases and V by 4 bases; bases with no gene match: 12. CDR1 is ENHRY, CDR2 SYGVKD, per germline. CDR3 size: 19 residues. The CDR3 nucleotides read TGTGCCATCAGTGGATCCGCTGAACAGGGGCTCTCTGGGGCCAACGTCCTGACTTTC. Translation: CAISGSAEQGLSGANVLTF.

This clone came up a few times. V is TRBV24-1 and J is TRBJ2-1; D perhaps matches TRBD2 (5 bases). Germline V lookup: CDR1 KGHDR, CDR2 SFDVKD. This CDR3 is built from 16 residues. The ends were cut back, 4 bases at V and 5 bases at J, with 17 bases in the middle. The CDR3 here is CATSDSGAEDNNEQFF. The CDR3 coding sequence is TGTGCCACCAGTGACAGCGGTGCAGAAGACAACAATGAGCAGTTCTTC.

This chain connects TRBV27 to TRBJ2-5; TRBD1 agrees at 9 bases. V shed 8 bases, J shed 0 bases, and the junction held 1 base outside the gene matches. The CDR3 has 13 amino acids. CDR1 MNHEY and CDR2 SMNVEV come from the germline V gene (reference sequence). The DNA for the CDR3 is TGTGCCAGCTGGACAGGGGACCAAGAGACCCAGTACTTC. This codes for CASWTGDQETQYF.

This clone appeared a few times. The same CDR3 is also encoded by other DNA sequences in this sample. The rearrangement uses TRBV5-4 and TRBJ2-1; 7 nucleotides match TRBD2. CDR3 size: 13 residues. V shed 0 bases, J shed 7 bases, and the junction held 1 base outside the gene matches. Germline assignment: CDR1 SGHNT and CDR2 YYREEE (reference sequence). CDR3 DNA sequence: TGTGCCAGCAGCTTGGCCGGGGGGAATGAGCAGTTCTTC. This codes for CASSLAGGNEQFF.

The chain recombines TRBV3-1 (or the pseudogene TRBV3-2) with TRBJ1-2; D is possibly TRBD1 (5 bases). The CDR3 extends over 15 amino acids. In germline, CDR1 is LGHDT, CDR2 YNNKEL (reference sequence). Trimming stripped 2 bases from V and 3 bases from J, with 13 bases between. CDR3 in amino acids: CASSQRFGGDYGYTF. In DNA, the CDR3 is TGTGCCAGCAGCCAACGCTTCGGGGGGGACTATGGCTACACCTTC.

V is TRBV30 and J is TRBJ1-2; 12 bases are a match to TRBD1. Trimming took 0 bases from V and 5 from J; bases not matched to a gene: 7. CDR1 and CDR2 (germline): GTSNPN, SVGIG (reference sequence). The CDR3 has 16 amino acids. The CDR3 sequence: CAWSVGGTGGFYGYTF. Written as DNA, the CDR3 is TGTGCCTGGAGTGTCGGTGGGACAGGGGGCTTTTATGGCTACACCTTC.

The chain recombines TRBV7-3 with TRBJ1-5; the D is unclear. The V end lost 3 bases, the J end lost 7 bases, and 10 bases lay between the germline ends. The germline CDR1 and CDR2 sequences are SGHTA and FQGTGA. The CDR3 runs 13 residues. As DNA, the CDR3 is TGTGCCAGCAGCTTGCGGGGTTGGCAGCCCCAGCATTTT. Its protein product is CASSLRGWQPQHF.

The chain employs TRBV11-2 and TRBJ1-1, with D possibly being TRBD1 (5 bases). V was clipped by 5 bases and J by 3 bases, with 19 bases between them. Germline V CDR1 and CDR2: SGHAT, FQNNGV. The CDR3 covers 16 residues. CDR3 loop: CASSPGPGRSYTEAFF. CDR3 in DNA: TGTGCCAGCAGCCCAGGGCCCGGGCGGAGTTACACTGAAGCTTTCTTT.

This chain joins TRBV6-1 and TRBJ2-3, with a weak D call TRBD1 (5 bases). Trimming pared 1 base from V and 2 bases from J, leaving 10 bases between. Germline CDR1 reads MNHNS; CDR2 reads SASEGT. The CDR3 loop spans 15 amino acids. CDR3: CASSEGRQFTDTQYF. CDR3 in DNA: TGTGCCAGCAGTGAAGGCAGACAGTTCACAGATACGCAGTATTTT.

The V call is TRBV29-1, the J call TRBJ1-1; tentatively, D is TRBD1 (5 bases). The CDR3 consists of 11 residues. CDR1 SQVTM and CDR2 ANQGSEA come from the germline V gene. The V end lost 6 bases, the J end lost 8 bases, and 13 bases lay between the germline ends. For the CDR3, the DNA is TGCAGCGTGGGGCGACAAGGGGAAGCTTTCTTT. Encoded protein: CSVGRQGEAFF. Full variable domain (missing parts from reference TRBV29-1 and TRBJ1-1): SAVISQKPSRDICQRGTSLTIQCQVDSQVTMMFWYRQQPGQSLTLIATANQGSEATYESGFVIDKFPISRPNLTFSTLTVSNMSPEDSSIYLCSVGRQGEAFFGQGTRLTVV.

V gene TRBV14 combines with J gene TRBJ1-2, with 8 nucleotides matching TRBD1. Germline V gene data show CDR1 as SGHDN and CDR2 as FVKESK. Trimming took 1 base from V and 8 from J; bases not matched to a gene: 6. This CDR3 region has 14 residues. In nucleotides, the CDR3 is TGTGCCAGCAGCCAAGCGCAGGGGGCGTTCGGCTACACCTTC. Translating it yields CASSQAQGAFGYTF.

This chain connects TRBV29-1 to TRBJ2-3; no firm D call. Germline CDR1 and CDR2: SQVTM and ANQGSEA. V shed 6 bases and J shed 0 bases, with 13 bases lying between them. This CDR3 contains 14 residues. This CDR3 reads CSVYYKTSTDTQYF. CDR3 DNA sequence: TGCAGCGTGTACTACAAGACTAGCACAGATACGCAGTATTTT.

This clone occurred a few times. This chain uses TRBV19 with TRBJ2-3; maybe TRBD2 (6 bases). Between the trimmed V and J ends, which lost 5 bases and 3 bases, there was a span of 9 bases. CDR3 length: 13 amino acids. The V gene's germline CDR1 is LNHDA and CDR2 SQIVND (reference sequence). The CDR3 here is CASSATRTDTQYF. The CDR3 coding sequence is TGTGCCAGTAGTGCGACTAGAACAGATACGCAGTATTTT. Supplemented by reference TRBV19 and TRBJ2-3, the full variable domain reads DGGITQSPKYLFRKEGQNVTLSCEQNLNHDAMYWYRQDPGQGLRLIYYSQIVNDFQKGDIAEGYSVSREKKESFPLTVTSAQKNPTAFYLCASSATRTDTQYFGPGTRLTVL.

The CDR3 is CASSGTGKRVGELFF. Written as DNA, the CDR3 is TGTGCCAGCAGCGGGACAGGGAAGAGGGTCGGGGAGCTGTTTTTT. The rearrangement links TRBV2 to TRBJ2-2, with 9 bases lining up with TRBD1. The germline V gene has CDR1 SNHLY and CDR2 FYNNEI. This CDR3 contains 15 residues. Trimming cost V 6 bases and J 7 bases; bases outside gene matches: 9.

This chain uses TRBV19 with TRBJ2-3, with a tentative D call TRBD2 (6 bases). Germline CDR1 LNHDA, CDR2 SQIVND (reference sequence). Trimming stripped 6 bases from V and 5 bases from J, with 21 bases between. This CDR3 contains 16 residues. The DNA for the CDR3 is TGTGCCAGTAGCCCTAGGTCGCTAGCGCGGGAAGATACGCAGTATTTT. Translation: CASSPRSLAREDTQYF.

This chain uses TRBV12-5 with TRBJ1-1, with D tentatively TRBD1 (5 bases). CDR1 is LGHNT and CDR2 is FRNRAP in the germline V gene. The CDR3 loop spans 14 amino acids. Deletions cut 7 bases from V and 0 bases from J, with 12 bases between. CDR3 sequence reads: CASATVPMNTEAFF. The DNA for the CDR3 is TGTGCTAGTGCGACAGTACCAATGAACACTGAAGCTTTCTTT. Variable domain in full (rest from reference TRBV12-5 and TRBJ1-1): DARVTQTPRHKVTEMGQEVTMRCQPILGHNTVFWYRQTMMQGLELLAYFRNRAPLDDSGMPKDRFSAEMPDATLATLKIQPSEPRDSAVYFCASATVPMNTEAFFGQGTRLTVV.

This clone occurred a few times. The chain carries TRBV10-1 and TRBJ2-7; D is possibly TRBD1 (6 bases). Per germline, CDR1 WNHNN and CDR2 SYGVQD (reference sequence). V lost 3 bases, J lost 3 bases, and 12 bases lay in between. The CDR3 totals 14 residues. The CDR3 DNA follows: TGCGCCAGCAGTGATAGGGTAGGGGGCTACGAGCAGTACTTC. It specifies CASSDRVGGYEQYF.

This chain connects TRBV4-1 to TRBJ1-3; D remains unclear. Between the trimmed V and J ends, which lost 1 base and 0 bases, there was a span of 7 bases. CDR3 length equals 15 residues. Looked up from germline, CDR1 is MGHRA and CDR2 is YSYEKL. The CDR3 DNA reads TGCGCCAGCAGCCAAGTTAGTAACTCTGGAAACACCATATATTTT. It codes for CASSQVSNSGNTIYF.

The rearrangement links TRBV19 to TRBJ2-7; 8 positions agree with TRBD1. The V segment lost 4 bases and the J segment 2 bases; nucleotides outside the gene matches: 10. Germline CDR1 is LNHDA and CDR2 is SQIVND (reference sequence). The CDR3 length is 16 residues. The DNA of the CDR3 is TGTGCCAGTAGTAGGGACAGGACCTTTGTTCCCTACGAGCAGTACTTC. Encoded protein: CASSRDRTFVPYEQYF.

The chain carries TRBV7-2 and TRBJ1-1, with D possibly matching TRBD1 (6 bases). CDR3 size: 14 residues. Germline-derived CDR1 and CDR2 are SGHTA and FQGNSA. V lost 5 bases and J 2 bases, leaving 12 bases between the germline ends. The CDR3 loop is CASSPQTGNTEAFF. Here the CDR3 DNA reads TGTGCCAGCAGCCCACAGACAGGAAACACTGAAGCTTTCTTT.

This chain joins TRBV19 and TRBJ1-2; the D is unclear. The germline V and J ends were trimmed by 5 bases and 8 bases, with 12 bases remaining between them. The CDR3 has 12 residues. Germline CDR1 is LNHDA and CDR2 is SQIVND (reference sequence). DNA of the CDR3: TGTGCCAGTAGTCCTTCTTGGCAAGGCTACACCTTC. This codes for CASSPSWQGYTF.

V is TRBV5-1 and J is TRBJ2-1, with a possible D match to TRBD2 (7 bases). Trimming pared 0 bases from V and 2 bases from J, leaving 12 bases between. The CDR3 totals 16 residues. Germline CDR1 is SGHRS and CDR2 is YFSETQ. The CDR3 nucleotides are TGCGCCAGCAGCTTGGCCGGGGGGCTCGCCTACAATGAGCAGTTCTTC. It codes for CASSLAGGLAYNEQFF. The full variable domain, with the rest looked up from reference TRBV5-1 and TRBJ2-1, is KAGVTQTPRYLIKTRGQQVTLSCSPISGHRSVSWYQQTPGQGLQFLFEYFSETQRNKGNFPGRFSGRQFSNSRSEMNVSTLELGDSALYLCASSLAGGLAYNEQFFGPGTRLTVL.

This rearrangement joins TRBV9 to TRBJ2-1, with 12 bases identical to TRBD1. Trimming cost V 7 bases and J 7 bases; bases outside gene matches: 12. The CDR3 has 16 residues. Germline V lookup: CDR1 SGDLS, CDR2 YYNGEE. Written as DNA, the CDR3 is TGTGCCAGCTCCCGTACTGGGACAGGGGGCTTGAATGAGCAGTTCTTC. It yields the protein CASSRTGTGGLNEQFF.

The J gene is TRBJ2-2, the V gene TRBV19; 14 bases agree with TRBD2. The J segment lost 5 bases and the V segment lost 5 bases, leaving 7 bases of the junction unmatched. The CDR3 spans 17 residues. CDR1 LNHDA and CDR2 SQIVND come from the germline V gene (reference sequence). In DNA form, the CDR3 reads TGTGCCAGTAGTCCGGGACTAGCGGGGGATTGGACCGGGGAGCTGTTTTTT. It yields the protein CASSPGLAGDWTGELFF.

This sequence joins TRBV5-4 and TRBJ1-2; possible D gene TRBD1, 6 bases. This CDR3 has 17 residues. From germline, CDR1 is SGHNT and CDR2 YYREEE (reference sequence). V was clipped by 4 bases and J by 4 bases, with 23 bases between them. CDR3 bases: TGTGCCAGCAGCACCGGGACATCCGGCCGATTGGGCTATGGCTACACCTTC. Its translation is CASSTGTSGRLGYGYTF.

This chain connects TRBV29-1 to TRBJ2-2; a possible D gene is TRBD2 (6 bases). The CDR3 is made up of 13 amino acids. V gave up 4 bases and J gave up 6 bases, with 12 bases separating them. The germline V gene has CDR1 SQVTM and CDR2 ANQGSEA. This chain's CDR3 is CSVAEGMAGELFF. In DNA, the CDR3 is TGCAGCGTTGCGGAGGGGATGGCCGGGGAGCTGTTTTTT.

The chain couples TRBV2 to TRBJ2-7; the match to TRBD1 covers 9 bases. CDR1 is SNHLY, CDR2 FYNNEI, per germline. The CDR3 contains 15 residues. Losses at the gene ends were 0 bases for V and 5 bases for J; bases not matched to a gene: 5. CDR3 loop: CASSEAPGQGHEQYF. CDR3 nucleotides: TGTGCCAGCAGTGAAGCGCCGGGACAGGGCCACGAGCAGTACTTC.

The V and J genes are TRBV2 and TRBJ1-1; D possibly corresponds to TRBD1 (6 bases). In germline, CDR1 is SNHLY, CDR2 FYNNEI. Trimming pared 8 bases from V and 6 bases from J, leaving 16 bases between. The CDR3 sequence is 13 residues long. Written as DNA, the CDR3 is TGTGCCAGCCTCACAGGGACCATCGCTGAAGCTTTCTTT. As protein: CASLTGTIAEAFF.

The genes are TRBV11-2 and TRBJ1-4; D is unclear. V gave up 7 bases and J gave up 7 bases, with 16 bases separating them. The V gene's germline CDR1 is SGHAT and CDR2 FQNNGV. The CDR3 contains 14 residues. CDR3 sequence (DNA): TGTGCCAGCACAAATCCCGGGAGGAGTGAAAAACTGTTTTTT. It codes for CASTNPGRSEKLFF.